This T cell receptor (beta chain) derives from a study of cytomegalovirus exposure and HLA in healthy donors. On the study more broadly: Some 85 million unique TCRs, all from HLA-typed donors, were included in an early release of the data. Whole-study results and caveats: In a later analysis, a missense DCLRE1C variant was linked to TCR beta V- and J-gene trimming.

This CDR3 comprises 14 residues. V lost 3 bases, J lost 4 bases, and 5 bases stayed unmatched. Looked up from germline, CDR1 is SGDLS and CDR2 is YYNGEE. As to this clone: Its specificity is not known.

PCR employed 60 Vbeta and 13 Jbeta primers. Sequenced by immunoSEQ multiplex PCR; TCRdb stores in-frame clones only, minus some. Of 110,000 to 150,000 clones in the sample, roughly four fifths were seen once. This TCR came from a female donor in good health and CMV-seronegative. This chain links TRBV9 with TRBJ2-7; 9 bases fit TRBD1. Sequencing was performed on PBMCs. CDR3 sequence reads: CASSAGQGLYEQYF. DNA for the CDR3: TGTGCCAGCAGCGCGGGACAGGGACTTTACGAGCAGTACTTC.